These T cell receptor beta chains were read from a single sample in a study of human T cells and chemical hapten exposure. MiXCR, run by TCRdb on the RACE reads, gives a single entry per CDR3 protein. The sample gives 150,000 to 200,000 distinct CDR3 sequences, about a fifth of which show up once; about 6.7% is in the top ten. The sample consisted of whole blood, taken in connection with sensitization to the hapten diphenylcyclopropenone (DPC). These receptors all stem from a woman aged 50 to 65 with alopecia areata. Some clones in this sample may be carry-over from other donors' samples. Both conserved end residues are part of each CDR3. Fields, in order: J gene, D gene, clone size, V gene, CDR3 DNA, CDR3 protein. A D gene is named only where the DNA matches it firmly. The size of a clone is reported for some rows only, either as once, few or many, or as a class for expanded clones.

j_gene: TRBJ1-1; d_gene: -; abundance: -; v_gene: TRBV5-1; CDR3nt: TGCGCCAGCAGCCCGACCCTCGTACAGGGAAGGGACACTGAAGCTTTCTTT; CDR3aa: CASSPTLVQGRDTEAFF
j_gene: TRBJ1-1; d_gene: -; abundance: -; v_gene: TRBV6-6; CDR3nt: TGTGCCAGCAGTTCCCTCCGGACAGATTGGATCACTGAAGCTTTCTTT; CDR3aa: CASSSLRTDWITEAFF
j_gene: TRBJ2-3; d_gene: -; abundance: -; v_gene: TRBV10-1; CDR3nt: TGCGCCAGCAGTGAAGACCCTGGCACAGATACGCAGTATTTT; CDR3aa: CASSEDPGTDTQYF
j_gene: TRBJ2-5; d_gene: TRBD2; abundance: -; v_gene: TRBV9; CDR3nt: TGTGCCAGCAGCGTAGGGGGGGCGGGAGGCGAGACCCAGTACTTC; CDR3aa: CASSVGGAGGETQYF
j_gene: TRBJ2-7; d_gene: TRBD1; abundance: few; v_gene: TRBV5-1; CDR3nt: TGCGCCAGCAGCTTCCGGACAGGGGGCGGTTACGAGCAGTACTTC; CDR3aa: CASSFRTGGGYEQYF
j_gene: TRBJ1-1; d_gene: -; abundance: few; v_gene: TRBV20-1; CDR3nt: TGCAGTGCTAGAGATTGGCAGGGCAAAACTGAAGCTTTCTTT; CDR3aa: CSARDWQGKTEAFF
j_gene: TRBJ1-1; d_gene: -; abundance: many; v_gene: TRBV20-1; CDR3nt: TGCAGTGCTAGAAAAGAGGGTAGCAACACTGAAGCTTTCTTT; CDR3aa: CSARKEGSNTEAFF
j_gene: TRBJ1-1; d_gene: -; abundance: -; v_gene: TRBV3-1; CDR3nt: TGTGCCAGCAGCCAAGCCCCACAGGGACAAGCTTTCTTT; CDR3aa: CASSQAPQGQAFF
j_gene: TRBJ2-5; d_gene: -; abundance: -; v_gene: TRBV7-9; CDR3nt: TGTGCCAGCAGCTTAGGTCCGGGGAGTTTACAAGAGACCCAGTACTTC; CDR3aa: CASSLGPGSLQETQYF
j_gene: TRBJ1-5; d_gene: -; abundance: -; v_gene: TRBV2; CDR3nt: TGTGCCAGCACATGGGGCGGGGGGGGCAATCAGCCCCAGCATTTT; CDR3aa: CASTWGGGGNQPQHF
j_gene: TRBJ2-7; d_gene: TRBD1; abundance: few; v_gene: TRBV27; CDR3nt: TGTGCCAGCAGGACAGGGGCCTACGAGCAGTACTTC; CDR3aa: CASRTGAYEQYF
j_gene: TRBJ2-1; d_gene: TRBD2; abundance: -; v_gene: TRBV6-1; CDR3nt: TGTGCCAGCAGTGAAGCCCCAAGGCTGGGCGGGAGGAAGAGTGAGCAGTTCTTC; CDR3aa: CASSEAPRLGGRKSEQFF
j_gene: TRBJ2-7; d_gene: -; abundance: -; v_gene: TRBV27; CDR3nt: TGTGCCAGCAGTTTTTTCGGGGGATCCTACGAGCAGTACTTC; CDR3aa: CASSFFGGSYEQYF
j_gene: TRBJ2-5; d_gene: TRBD2; abundance: -; v_gene: TRBV5-1; CDR3nt: TGCGCCAGCAGCTTGGTAGCTAGCGGGTACCAAGAGACCCAGTACTTC; CDR3aa: CASSLVASGYQETQYF
j_gene: TRBJ1-6; d_gene: -; abundance: -; v_gene: TRBV7-2; CDR3nt: TGTGCCAGCACTAAAGAGTCACCTAGCACCTATAATTCACCCCTCCACTTT; CDR3aa: CASTKESPSTYNSPLHF
j_gene: TRBJ2-1; d_gene: -; abundance: -; v_gene: TRBV19; CDR3nt: TGTGCTACTAGGGGCGCCGGGCGTACCTCCTACAATGAGCAGTTCTTC; CDR3aa: CATRGAGRTSYNEQFF
j_gene: TRBJ1-6; d_gene: -; abundance: few; v_gene: TRBV7-6; CDR3nt: TGTGCCAGCAGCCCTGAGGGTAGTAATTCACCCCTCCACTTT; CDR3aa: CASSPEGSNSPLHF
j_gene: TRBJ1-1; d_gene: -; abundance: few; v_gene: TRBV27; CDR3nt: TGTGCCAGCAGTTACGGTCGGCACACTGAAGCTTTCTTT; CDR3aa: CASSYGRHTEAFF
j_gene: TRBJ2-1; d_gene: TRBD1; abundance: -; v_gene: TRBV11-2; CDR3nt: TGTGCCAGCAGCTTAGGTCTGACAGGGGATGAGCAGTTCTTC; CDR3aa: CASSLGLTGDEQFF
j_gene: TRBJ2-3; d_gene: -; abundance: -; v_gene: TRBV6-5; CDR3nt: TGTGCCAGCAGTTACTCTTACTCCCCGTCAGATACGCAGTATTTT; CDR3aa: CASSYSYSPSDTQYF
j_gene: TRBJ2-1; d_gene: -; abundance: -; v_gene: TRBV5-1; CDR3nt: TGCGCCAGCAGCTCGGAGACTTTAGCCTTTTACAATGAGCAGTTCTTC; CDR3aa: CASSSETLAFYNEQFF
j_gene: TRBJ1-2; d_gene: -; abundance: few; v_gene: TRBV25-1; CDR3nt: TGTGCCAGCAGTGAACTGGGATGGGATGGCTACACCTTC; CDR3aa: CASSELGWDGYTF
j_gene: TRBJ1-1; d_gene: -; abundance: few; v_gene: TRBV27; CDR3nt: TGTGCCAGCAGTTTAAGGGCAGGGGTTTTTGGAGCTTTCTTT; CDR3aa: CASSLRAGVFGAFF
j_gene: TRBJ1-5; d_gene: TRBD1; abundance: -; v_gene: TRBV29-1; CDR3nt: TGCAGCGCTGGGGACAGACTAAATCAGCCCCAGCATTTT; CDR3aa: CSAGDRLNQPQHF
j_gene: TRBJ2-1; d_gene: -; abundance: -; v_gene: TRBV6-2/TRBV6-3; CDR3nt: TGTGCCAGCAGTTACCCCCGGGAAGAGCAGTTCTTC; CDR3aa: CASSYPREEQFF
j_gene: TRBJ1-1; d_gene: -; abundance: -; v_gene: TRBV7-9; CDR3nt: TGTGCCAGCAGCCAGGCCGGGACACAACTTGGGGCTTTCTTT; CDR3aa: CASSQAGTQLGAFF